This T cell receptor (beta chain) originates from a study of radiation and T cells in renal cell carcinoma. The overall study: Nephrectomy followed 15 Gy stereotactic body radiation by 4 weeks. Study conclusions and caveats: In blood, top tumor clones expanded by 2 weeks, shrinking by 4. No pretreatment tumor biopsies were available for baseline clonotypes.

Time point indicated: baseline pretreatment blood. Treatment denoted: 15 Gy SBRT to primary tumor, nephrectomy 4 weeks later. Serial blood draws occurred at baseline and 2 and 4 weeks post-SBRT. Notes on this clone: Its antigen is still unknown.

Generated by immunoSEQ multiplex PCR, the TCRdb table keeps only in-frame clones and is missing some. The profile shows more than 75,000 clones, 70% to 85% of them singletons. V was pared by 6 bases and J by 0 bases, with 11 bases between. Germline CDR1 is MNHEY and CDR2 is SMNVEV (reference sequence). The CDR3 sequence is 14 residues long. This receptor was obtained from a man aged 60-69 years with renal cell carcinoma. Sequenced material: blood, taken from a patient whose treatment included radiotherapy and nephrectomy. The gene calls are TRBV27 and TRBJ1-1, with TRBD1 as a possible D gene (6 bases). This CDR3 reads CASSATGMNTEAFF. The CDR3 coding sequence is TGTGCCAGCAGCGCGACAGGCATGAACACTGAAGCTTTCTTT.